This is a list of T cell receptor beta chains from one sample in a study of T-cell reconstitution after alpha-beta-depleted transplantation in children. TCRdb redid the calling of the PCR reads with MiXCR, one entry per CDR3 protein. Here the sample spans approximately 200,000 distinct CDR3 sequences, 5% to 7.5% being singletons. The sequencing here drew on PBMCs, taken before TCRalphabeta/CD19-depleted stem cell transplant. The receptors here all came from a girl in the first two years of life with combined immunodeficiency, due to receive a stem cell transplant. Both conserved end residues are part of each CDR3. A D gene is named only where the DNA matches it firmly. Clone sizes are given selectively: once, few, many, or a class where the clone is expanded.

v_gene	d_gene	j_gene	abundance	CDR3nt	CDR3aa
TRBV6-2/TRBV6-3	.	TRBJ2-3	many	TGTGCCAGCAGCGACCCCAGGGGCCAGAGGGATACGCAGTATTTT	CASSDPRGQRDTQYF
TRBV28	.	TRBJ2-7	many	TGTGCCAGCTCCCTAAGGCGTCTTGCAGACAGGTCATCCTACGAGCAGTACTTC	CASSLRRLADRSSYEQYF
TRBV5-1	TRBD2	TRBJ2-1	many	TGCGCCAGCAGCTCAGAGCGGGAGACCTTCTACAATGAGCAGTTCTTC	CASSSERETFYNEQFF
TRBV4-2	TRBD2	TRBJ2-5	many	TGTGCCAGCAGCCCCGGGACTACCTCGTGGGAGACCCAGTACTTC	CASSPGTTSWETQYF
TRBV11-2	.	TRBJ2-4	.	TGTGCCAGCAGCGTAACGGTAGCCAAAAACATTCAGTACTTC	CASSVTVAKNIQYF
TRBV10-3	TRBD1	TRBJ1-2	many	TGTGCCATACGACAGGGGGACTATGGCTACACCTTC	CAIRQGDYGYTF
TRBV20-1	.	TRBJ2-2	many	TGCAGTGCTAGAGATCGCGACACCGGGGAGCTGTTTTTT	CSARDRDTGELFF
TRBV29-1	.	TRBJ1-2	many	TGCAGCGCCAGGGTAGTTTATGGCTACACCTTC	CSARVVYGYTF
TRBV7-9	TRBD2	TRBJ2-1	few	TGTGCCAGCAGCCCTTCCGGGACTAGCGGTTACAATGAGCAGTTCTTC	CASSPSGTSGYNEQFF
TRBV28	.	TRBJ2-3	many	TGTGCCAGCAGTTTAGGAGGGGTGGGAGATACGCAGTATTTT	CASSLGGVGDTQYF